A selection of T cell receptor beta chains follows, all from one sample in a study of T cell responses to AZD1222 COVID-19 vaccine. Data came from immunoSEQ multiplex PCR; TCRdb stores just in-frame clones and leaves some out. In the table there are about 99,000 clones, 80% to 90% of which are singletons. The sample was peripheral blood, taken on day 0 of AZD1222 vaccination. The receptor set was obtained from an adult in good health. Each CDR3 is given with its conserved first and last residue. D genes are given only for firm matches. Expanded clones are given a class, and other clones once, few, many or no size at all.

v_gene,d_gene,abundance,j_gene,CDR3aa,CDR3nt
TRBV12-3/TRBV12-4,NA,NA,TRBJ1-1,CASSLWENTEAFF,TGTGCCAGCAGTTTATGGGAGAACACTGAAGCTTTCTTT
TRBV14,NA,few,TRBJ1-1,CASRGTQGNTEAFF,TGTGCCAGCAGGGGGACTCAAGGGAACACTGAAGCTTTCTTT
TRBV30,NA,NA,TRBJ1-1,CARTGPRFAEAFF,TGTGCCCGAACCGGGCCTAGGTTCGCTGAAGCTTTCTTT
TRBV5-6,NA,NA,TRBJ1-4,CASSPVGSGNEKLFF,TGTGCCAGCAGCCCAGTCGGGTCGGGGAATGAAAAACTGTTTTTT
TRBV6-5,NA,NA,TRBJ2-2,CASGRTNTGELFF,TGTGCCAGCGGCAGAACGAACACCGGGGAGCTGTTTTTT
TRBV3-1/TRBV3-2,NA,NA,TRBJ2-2,CASSQHRDTGELFF,TGTGCCAGCAGCCAACACCGGGACACCGGGGAGCTGTTTTTT
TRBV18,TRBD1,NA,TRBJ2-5,CASSDREGVKETQYF,TGTGCCAGCTCGGACAGGGAAGGAGTGAAAGAGACCCAGTACTTC
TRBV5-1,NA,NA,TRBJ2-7,CASSKSSYEQYF,TGCGCCAGCAGCAAGAGCTCCTACGAGCAGTACTTC
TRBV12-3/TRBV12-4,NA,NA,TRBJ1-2,CASSLADYGYTF,TGTGCCAGCAGTTTAGCGGACTATGGCTACACCTTC
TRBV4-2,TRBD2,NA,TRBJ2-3,CASSLGLAISTDTQYF,TGTGCCAGCAGCCTGGGACTAGCGATTAGCACAGATACGCAGTATTTT
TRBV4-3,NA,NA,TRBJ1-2,CASSKGDILLYGYTF,TGCGCCAGCAGCAAAGGGGACATCCTCCTCTATGGCTACACCTTC
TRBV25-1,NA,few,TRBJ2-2,CASSELGEDTGELFF,TGTGCCAGCAGTGAATTGGGGGAGGACACCGGGGAGCTGTTTTTT
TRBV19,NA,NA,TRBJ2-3,CASSRREYTDTQYF,TGTGCCAGTAGTAGACGGGAGTATACAGATACGCAGTATTTT
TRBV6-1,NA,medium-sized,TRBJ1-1,CASSEGPVGNTEAFF,TGTGCCAGCAGTGAAGGGCCGGTGGGGAACACTGAAGCTTTCTTT
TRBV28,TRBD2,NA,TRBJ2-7,CASSGGLAVTYEQYF,TGTGCCAGCAGCGGGGGACTAGCGGTAACCTACGAGCAGTACTTC
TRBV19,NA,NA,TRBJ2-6,CASSPGDSGANVLTF,TGTGCCAGTAGCCCGGGAGACTCTGGGGCCAACGTCCTGACTTTC
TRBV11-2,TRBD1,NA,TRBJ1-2,CASSLVRGRIGNGYTF,TGTGCCAGCAGCTTAGTAAGGGGGCGAATCGGTAATGGCTACACCTTC
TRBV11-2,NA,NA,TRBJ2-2,CASSLDRSTGELFF,TGTGCCAGCAGCTTAGATCGCTCCACCGGGGAGCTGTTTTTT